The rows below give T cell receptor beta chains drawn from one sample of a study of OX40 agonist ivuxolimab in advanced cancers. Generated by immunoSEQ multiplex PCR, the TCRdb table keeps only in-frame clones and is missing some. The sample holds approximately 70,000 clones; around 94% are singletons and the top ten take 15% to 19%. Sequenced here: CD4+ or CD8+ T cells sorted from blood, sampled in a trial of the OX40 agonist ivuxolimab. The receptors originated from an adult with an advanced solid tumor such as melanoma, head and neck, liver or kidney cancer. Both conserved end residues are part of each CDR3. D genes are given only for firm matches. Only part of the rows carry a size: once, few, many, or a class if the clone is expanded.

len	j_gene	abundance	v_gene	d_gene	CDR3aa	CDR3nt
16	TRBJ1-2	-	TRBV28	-	CASSLPKGRTNYGYTF	TGTGCCAGCAGTTTACCGAAAGGACGGACTAACTATGGCTACACCTTC
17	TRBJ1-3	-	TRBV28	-	CASRPLSGSREGNTIYF	TGTGCCAGCAGGCCTCTATCTGGGTCCCGGGAAGGAAACACCATATATTTT
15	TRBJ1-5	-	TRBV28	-	CASSTTRQGHQPQHF	TGTGCCAGCAGCACGACGCGTCAGGGACATCAGCCCCAGCATTTT
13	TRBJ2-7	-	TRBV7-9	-	CASSLAGSYEQYF	TGTGCCAGCAGCTTAGCGGGTAGCTACGAGCAGTACTTC
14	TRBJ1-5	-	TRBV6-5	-	CASSQGRNNQPQHF	TGTGCCAGCAGCCAAGGACGTAACAATCAGCCCCAGCATTTT
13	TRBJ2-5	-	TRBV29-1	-	CSSRLSSGETQYF	TGCAGCTCCCGGTTATCAAGTGGAGAGACCCAGTACTTC
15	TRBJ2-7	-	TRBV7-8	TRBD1	CASSLDRDRSYEQYF	TGTGCCAGCAGCTTAGACCGGGACAGAAGCTACGAGCAGTACTTC
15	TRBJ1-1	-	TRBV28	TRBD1	CASSPDRGVNTEAFF	TGTGCCAGCAGTCCGGACAGGGGTGTGAACACTGAAGCTTTCTTT
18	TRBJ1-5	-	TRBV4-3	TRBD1	CASSQDLDRGQINQPQHF	TGCGCCAGCAGCCAAGATTTGGACAGGGGGCAGATCAATCAGCCCCAGCATTTT
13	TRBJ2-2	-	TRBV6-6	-	CASDALNTGELFF	TGTGCCAGCGACGCTCTGAACACCGGGGAGCTGTTTTTT
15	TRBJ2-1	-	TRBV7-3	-	CASSLIRGSYNEQFF	TGTGCCAGCAGCCTCATCCGGGGCTCCTACAATGAGCAGTTCTTC
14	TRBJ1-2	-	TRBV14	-	CASSQVHSAYGYTF	TGTGCCAGCAGCCAAGTTCACAGCGCCTATGGCTACACCTTC
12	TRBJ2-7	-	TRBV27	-	CASSPQGYEQYF	TGTGCCAGCAGTCCACAGGGATACGAGCAGTACTTC
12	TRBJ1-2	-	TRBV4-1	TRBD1	CASSGTGGGYTF	TGCGCCAGCAGCGGGACAGGGGGTGGCTACACCTTC
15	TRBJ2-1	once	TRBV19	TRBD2	CASSIASGGNNEQFF	TGTGCCAGTAGTATAGCGAGCGGGGGGAACAATGAGCAGTTCTTC
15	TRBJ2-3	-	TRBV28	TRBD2	CASSIALAGVDTQYF	TGTGCCAGCAGTATAGCACTAGCGGGGGTGGATACGCAGTATTTT
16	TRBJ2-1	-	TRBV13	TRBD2	CASSSRTSGSRDEQFF	TGTGCCAGCAGCTCCCGGACTAGCGGGAGTCGGGATGAGCAGTTCTTC
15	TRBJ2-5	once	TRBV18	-	CASSPRSREKETQYF	TGTGCCAGCTCACCACGGAGTCGAGAAAAAGAGACCCAGTACTTC
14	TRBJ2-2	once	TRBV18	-	CASCRQTLTGELFF	TGTGCCAGCTGCCGACAGACGCTCACCGGGGAGCTGTTTTTT
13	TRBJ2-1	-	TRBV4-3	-	CASSQVGGLGKFF	TGCGCCAGCAGCCAAGTAGGGGGGCTGGGCAAGTTCTTC
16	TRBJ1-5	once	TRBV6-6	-	CASSYYPGRENQPQHF	TGTGCCAGCAGTTACTATCCGGGCCGCGAGAATCAGCCCCAGCATTTT
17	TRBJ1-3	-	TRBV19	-	CASSATLPLLSGNTIYF	TGTGCCAGTAGTGCGACCCTCCCTTTGCTCTCTGGAAACACCATATATTTT
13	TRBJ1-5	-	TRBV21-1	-	CASSSRGNQPQHF	TGTGCCAGCAGCTCCCGGGGCAATCAGCCCCAGCATTTT
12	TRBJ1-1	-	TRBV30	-	CAWSSLNTEAFF	TGTGCCTGGTCCTCTTTGAACACTGAAGCTTTCTTT
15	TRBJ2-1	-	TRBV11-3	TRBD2	CASSELAGPYNEQFF	TGTGCCAGCAGCGAACTAGCGGGGCCGTACAATGAGCAGTTCTTC
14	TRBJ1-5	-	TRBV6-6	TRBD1	CASRTGGGEQPQHF	TGTGCCAGCAGGACAGGGGGCGGGGAGCAGCCCCAGCATTTT
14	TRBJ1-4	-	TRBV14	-	CASSPQGGWEKLFF	TGTGCCAGCAGCCCCCAGGGAGGTTGGGAAAAACTGTTTTTT
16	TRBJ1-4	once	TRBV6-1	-	CASSERSLATNEKLFF	TGTGCCAGCAGTGAAAGGTCACTCGCAACTAATGAAAAACTGTTTTTT
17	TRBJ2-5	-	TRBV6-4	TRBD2	CASSSRLAGVVRETQYF	TGTGCCAGCAGTTCTAGACTAGCGGGAGTGGTAAGAGAGACCCAGTACTTC
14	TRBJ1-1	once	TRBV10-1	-	CASSESITRAEAFF	TGCGCCAGCAGTGAGTCGATAACTCGGGCTGAAGCTTTCTTT
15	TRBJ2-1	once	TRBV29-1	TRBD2	CSVVGSGREMVEQFF	TGCAGCGTTGTGGGTAGCGGGAGGGAAATGGTTGAGCAGTTCTTC
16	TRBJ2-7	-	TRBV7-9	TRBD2	CASSSLIAGGPDEQYF	TGTGCCAGCAGCTCTCTCATAGCGGGAGGGCCGGACGAGCAGTACTTC
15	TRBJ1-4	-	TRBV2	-	CASSFRQGLGEKLFF	TGTGCCAGCAGTTTCCGTCAGGGACTAGGTGAAAAACTGTTTTTT
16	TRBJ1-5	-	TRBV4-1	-	CASSQGIYRPNQPQHF	TGCGCCAGCAGCCAAGGAATTTACAGACCGAATCAGCCCCAGCATTTT
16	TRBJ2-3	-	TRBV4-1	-	CASSQTTLSPTDTQYF	TGCGCCAGCAGCCAAACGACCTTGAGCCCCACAGATACGCAGTATTTT
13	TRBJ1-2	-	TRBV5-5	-	CASSLPGNYGYTF	TGTGCCAGCAGCTTACCTGGGAACTATGGCTACACCTTC
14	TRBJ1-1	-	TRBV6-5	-	CASSYKSGETEAFF	TGTGCCAGCAGTTACAAGTCGGGGGAGACTGAAGCTTTCTTT
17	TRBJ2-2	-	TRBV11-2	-	CASTPTRARFGTGELFF	TGTGCCAGCACCCCGACCCGGGCCCGTTTTGGGACCGGGGAGCTGTTTTTT